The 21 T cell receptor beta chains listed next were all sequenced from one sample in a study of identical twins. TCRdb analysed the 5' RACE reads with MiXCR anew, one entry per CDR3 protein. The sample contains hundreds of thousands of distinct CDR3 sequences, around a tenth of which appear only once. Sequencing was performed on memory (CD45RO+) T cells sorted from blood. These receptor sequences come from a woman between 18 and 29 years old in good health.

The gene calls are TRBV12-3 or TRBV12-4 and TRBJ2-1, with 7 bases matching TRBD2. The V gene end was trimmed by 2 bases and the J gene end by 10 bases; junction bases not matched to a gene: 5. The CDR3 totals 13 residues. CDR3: CASSLLEGGEQFF. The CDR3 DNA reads TGTGCCAGCAGTTTATTGGAGGGAGGGGAGCAGTTCTTC.

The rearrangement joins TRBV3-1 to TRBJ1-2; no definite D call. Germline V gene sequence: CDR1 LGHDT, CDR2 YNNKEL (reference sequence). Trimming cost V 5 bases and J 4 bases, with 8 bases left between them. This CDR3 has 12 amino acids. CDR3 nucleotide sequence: TGTGCCAGCAGCGAGGACGTCTATGGCTACACCTTC. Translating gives CASSEDVYGYTF.

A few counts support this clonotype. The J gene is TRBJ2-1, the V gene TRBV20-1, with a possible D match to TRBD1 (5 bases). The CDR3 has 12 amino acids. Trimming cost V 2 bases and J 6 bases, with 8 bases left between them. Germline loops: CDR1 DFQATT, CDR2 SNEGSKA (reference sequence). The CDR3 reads CSARRGGNEQFF. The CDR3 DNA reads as TGCAGTGCTAGAAGGGGCGGCAATGAGCAGTTCTTC.

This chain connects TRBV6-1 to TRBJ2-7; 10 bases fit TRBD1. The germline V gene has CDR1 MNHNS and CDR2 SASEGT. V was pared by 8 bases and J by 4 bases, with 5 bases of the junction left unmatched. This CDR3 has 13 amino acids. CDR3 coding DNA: TGTGCCAGCCGGGACAGGGGCCGATACGAGCAGTACTTC. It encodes CASRDRGRYEQYF.

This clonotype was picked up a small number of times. The CDR3 DNA follows: TGCAGTGCTAGACTAGCGGGGGGCCAGGGCAATGAGCAGTTCTTC. This codes for CSARLAGGQGNEQFF. The rearrangement links TRBV20-1 to TRBJ2-1; 11 bases match TRBD2. This CDR3 spans 15 amino acids. V gave up 2 bases and J gave up 6 bases; unmatched junction bases: 6. CDR1 is DFQATT, CDR2 SNEGSKA, per germline (reference sequence).

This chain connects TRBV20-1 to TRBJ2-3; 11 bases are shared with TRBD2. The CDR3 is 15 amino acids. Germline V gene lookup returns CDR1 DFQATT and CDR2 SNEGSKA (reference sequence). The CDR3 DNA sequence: TGCAGCGGGACTAGCGGAACTACTAGCACAGATACGCAGTATTTT. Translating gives CSGTSGTTSTDTQYF.

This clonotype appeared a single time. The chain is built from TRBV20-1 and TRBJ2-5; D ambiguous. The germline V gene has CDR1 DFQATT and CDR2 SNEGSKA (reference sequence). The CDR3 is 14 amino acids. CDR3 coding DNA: TGCACCGCCCAGCCATTGCGGATCCAAGAGACCCAGTACTTC. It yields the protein CTAQPLRIQETQYF.

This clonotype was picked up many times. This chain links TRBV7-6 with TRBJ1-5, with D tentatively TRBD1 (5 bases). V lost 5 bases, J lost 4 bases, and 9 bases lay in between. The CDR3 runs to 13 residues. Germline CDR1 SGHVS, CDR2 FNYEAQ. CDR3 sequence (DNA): TGTGCCAGCAGCCGAGACAGAAATCAGCCCCAGCATTTT. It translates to CASSRDRNQPQHF.

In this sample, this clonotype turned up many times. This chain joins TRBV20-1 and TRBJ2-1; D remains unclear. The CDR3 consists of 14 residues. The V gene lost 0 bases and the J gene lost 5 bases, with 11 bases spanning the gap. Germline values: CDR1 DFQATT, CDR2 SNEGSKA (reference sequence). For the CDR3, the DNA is TGCAGTGCTAGAGATGCTACCTTGGACAATGAGCAGTTCTTC. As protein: CSARDATLDNEQFF.

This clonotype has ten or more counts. CDR3 sequence: CASQPRGIQETQYF. CDR3 nucleotide sequence: TGTGCCAGCCAGCCCCGCGGAATTCAAGAGACCCAGTACTTC. This sequence joins TRBV2 and TRBJ2-5; D is undetermined. The V end lost 8 bases, the J end lost 2 bases, and 15 bases lay between the germline ends. Germline loops: CDR1 SNHLY, CDR2 FYNNEI. The length of the CDR3 is 14 residues.

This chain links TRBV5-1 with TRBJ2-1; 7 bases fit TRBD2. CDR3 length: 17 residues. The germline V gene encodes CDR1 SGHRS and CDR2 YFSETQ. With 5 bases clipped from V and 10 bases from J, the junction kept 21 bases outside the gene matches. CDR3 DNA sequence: TGCGCCAGCAGAACCGCGGGAGCCTCGGGCCCACAGGAAGAGCAGTTCTTC. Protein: CASRTAGASGPQEEQFF. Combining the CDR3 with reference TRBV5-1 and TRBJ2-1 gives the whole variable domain KAGVTQTPRYLIKTRGQQVTLSCSPISGHRSVSWYQQTPGQGLQFLFEYFSETQRNKGNFPGRFSGRQFSNSRSEMNVSTLELGDSALYLCASRTAGASGPQEEQFFGPGTRLTVL.

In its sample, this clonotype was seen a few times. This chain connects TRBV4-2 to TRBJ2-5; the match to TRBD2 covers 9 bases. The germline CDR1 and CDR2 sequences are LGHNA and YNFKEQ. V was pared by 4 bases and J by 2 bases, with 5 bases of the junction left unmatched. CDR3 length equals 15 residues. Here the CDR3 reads CASSLQRGDQETQYF. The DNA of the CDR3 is TGTGCCAGCAGCCTTCAGCGGGGGGATCAAGAGACCCAGTACTTC.

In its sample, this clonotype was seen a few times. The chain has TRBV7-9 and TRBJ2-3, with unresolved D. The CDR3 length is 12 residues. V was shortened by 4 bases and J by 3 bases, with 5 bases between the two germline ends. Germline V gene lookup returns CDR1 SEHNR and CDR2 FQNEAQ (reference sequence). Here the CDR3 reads CASSSVTDTQYF. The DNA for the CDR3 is TGTGCCAGCAGCTCGGTAACAGATACGCAGTATTTT. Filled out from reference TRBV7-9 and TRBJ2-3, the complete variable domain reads DTGVSQNPRHKITKRGQNVTFRCDPISEHNRLYWYRQTLGQGPEFLTYFQNEAQLEKSRLLSDRFSAERPKGSFSTLEIQRTEQGDSAMYLCASSSVTDTQYFGPGTRLTVL.

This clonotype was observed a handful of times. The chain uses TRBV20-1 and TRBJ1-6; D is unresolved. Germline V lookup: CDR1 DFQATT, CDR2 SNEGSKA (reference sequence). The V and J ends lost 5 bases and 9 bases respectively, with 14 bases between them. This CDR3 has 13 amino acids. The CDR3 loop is CSARPQESSPLHF. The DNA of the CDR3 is TGCAGTGCTCGTCCCCAGGAATCTTCACCCCTCCACTTT.

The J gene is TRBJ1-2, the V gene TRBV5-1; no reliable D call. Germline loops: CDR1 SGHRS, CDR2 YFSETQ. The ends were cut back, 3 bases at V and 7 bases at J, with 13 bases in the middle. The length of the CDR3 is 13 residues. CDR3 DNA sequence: TGCGCCAGCAGCTCGGTTGGAGAGAGTGGCTACACCTTC. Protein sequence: CASSSVGESGYTF.

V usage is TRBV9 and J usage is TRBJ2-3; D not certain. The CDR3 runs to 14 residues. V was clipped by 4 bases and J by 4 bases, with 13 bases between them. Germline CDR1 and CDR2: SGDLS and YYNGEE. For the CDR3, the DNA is TGTGCCAGCAGCACAGACCCGAGGCCAGATACGCAGTATTTT. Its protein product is CASSTDPRPDTQYF.

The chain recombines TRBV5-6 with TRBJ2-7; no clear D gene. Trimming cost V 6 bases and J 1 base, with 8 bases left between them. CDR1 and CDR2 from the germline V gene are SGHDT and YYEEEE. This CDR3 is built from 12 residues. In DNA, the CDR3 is TGTGCCAGCATGAGTGGGTCCTACGAGCAGTACTTC. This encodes CASMSGSYEQYF.

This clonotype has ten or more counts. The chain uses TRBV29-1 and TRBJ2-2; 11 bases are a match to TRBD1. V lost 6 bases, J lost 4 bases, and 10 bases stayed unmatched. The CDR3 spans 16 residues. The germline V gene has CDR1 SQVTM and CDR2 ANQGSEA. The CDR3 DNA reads TGCAGCGTGCAACGCACCGGGACAGGGGGCACCGGGGAGCTGTTTTTT. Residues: CSVQRTGTGGTGELFF.

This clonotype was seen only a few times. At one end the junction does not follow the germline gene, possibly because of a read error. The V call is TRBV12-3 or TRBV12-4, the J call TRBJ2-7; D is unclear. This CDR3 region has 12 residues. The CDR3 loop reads CASSIALYEQYF. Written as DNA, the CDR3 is TGTGCCAGCAGTATAGCCCTCTACGAGCAGTACTTC.

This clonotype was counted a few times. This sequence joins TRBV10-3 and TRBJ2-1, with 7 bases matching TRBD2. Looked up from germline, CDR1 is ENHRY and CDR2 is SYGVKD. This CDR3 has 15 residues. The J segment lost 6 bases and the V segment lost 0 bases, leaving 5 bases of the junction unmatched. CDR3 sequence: CAISESIGTTNEQFF. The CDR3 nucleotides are TGTGCCATCAGTGAGTCTATCGGGACTACCAATGAGCAGTTCTTC.

CDR3 in DNA: TGTGCCAGCAGTACATCCAGGGGGGAATCCTACGAGCAGTACTTC. It is translated as CASSTSRGESYEQYF. This chain connects TRBV6-1 to TRBJ2-7, with a weak D call TRBD1 (7 bases). This CDR3 comprises 15 residues. Trimming stripped 5 bases from V and 1 base from J, with 15 bases between. The germline gives CDR1 MNHNS, CDR2 SASEGT.